Below, 13 T cell receptor beta chains from the same sample are listed, as sequenced in a study of T cell responses to AZD1222 COVID-19 vaccine. Repertoires were generated with immunoSEQ multiplex PCR, while TCRdb's copy carries only in-frame clones and drops some. The sample has roughly 140,000 clones, approximately 92% seen once; the top ten hold approximately 3.4%. The sample here was peripheral blood, taken 28 days after the second AZD1222 dose. The receptors come from an adult who received the AZD1222 COVID-19 vaccine.

This chain links TRBV4-1 with TRBJ2-7; no clear D. Germline values: CDR1 MGHRA, CDR2 YSYEKL. V was pared by 0 bases and J by 4 bases, with 13 bases between. The CDR3 totals 15 residues. The CDR3 DNA follows: TGCGCCAGCAGCCAAGAAGTCGTAACAGCATACGAGCAGTACTTC. It encodes CASSQEVVTAYEQYF.

This clone is a singleton in its sample. The CDR3 sequence: CASSGEALPGANVLTF. CDR3 nucleotides: TGTGCCAGCTCAGGGGAGGCCCTACCTGGGGCCAACGTCCTGACTTTC. This chain joins TRBV18 and TRBJ2-6; possible D gene TRBD2, 6 bases. Between the trimmed V and J ends, which lost 5 bases and 2 bases, there was a span of 13 bases. The CDR3 sequence is 16 residues long. The germline V gene has CDR1 KGHSH and CDR2 LQKENI.

About this clone: Compared with germline, one end of the junction differs, possibly owing to a read error. V and J are TRBV7-7 and TRBJ2-5; D could derive from TRBD1 or TRBD2 (6 bases each). The V gene's germline CDR1 is SSHAT and CDR2 FNYEAQ (reference sequence). There are 19 residues in the CDR3. CDR3: CASSLGGEQGGIGQETQYF. CDR3 coding DNA: TGTGCTAGCAGCTTAGGGGGAGAACAGGGAGGTATAGGACAGGAGACCCAGTACTTC.

The chain joins TRBV6-5 to TRBJ1-1, with D uncertain. In germline, CDR1 is MNHEY, CDR2 SVGAGI. The CDR3 sequence is 14 residues long. Between the trimmed V and J ends, which lost 2 bases and 0 bases, there was a span of 7 bases. The CDR3 region is CASSYNLLNTEAFF. The CDR3 DNA reads TGTGCCAGCAGTTACAACCTACTGAACACTGAAGCTTTCTTT.

On this clone itself: The same CDR3 arises from other DNA sequences in this sample as well. This chain links TRBV24-1 with TRBJ1-2; no definite D call. The length of the CDR3 is 12 residues. The germline V gene has CDR1 KGHDR and CDR2 SFDVKD. V was clipped by 3 bases and J by 3 bases, with 4 bases between them. CDR3 sequence reads: CATSDRHYGYTF. The CDR3, as DNA: TGTGCCACCAGTGATCGACACTATGGCTACACCTTC.

The gene calls are TRBV27 and TRBJ1-5, with TRBD1 matching over 7 bases. Germline values: CDR1 MNHEY, CDR2 SMNVEV (reference sequence). Losses at the gene ends were 0 bases for V and 1 base for J; bases not matched to a gene: 3. The CDR3 is 16 residues long. The CDR3 DNA sequence: TGTGCCAGCAGTTTATCGAAAGGGGGCAGCAATCAGCCCCAGCATTTT. Protein sequence: CASSLSKGGSNQPQHF.

A single count supports this clone. This chain links TRBV7-8 with TRBJ2-3, with no clear D. This CDR3 region has 12 residues. Trimming left V 5 bases short and J 3 bases short, with 6 bases between. Germline CDR1 SGHVS, CDR2 FQNEAQ. The CDR3 nucleotides are TGTGCCAGCAGCCCTACAACAGATACGCAGTATTTT. Protein product: CASSPTTDTQYF. The whole variable domain, remainder taken from reference TRBV7-8 and TRBJ2-3, is GAGVSQSPRYKVAKRGQDVALRCDPISGHVSLFWYQQALGQGPEFLTYFQNEAQLDKSGLPSDRFFAERPEGSVSTLKIQRTQQEDSAVYLCASSPTTDTQYFGPGTRLTVL.

V usage is TRBV28 and J usage is TRBJ1-4; perhaps TRBD1 as D (5 bases). Germline lookup yields CDR1 MDHEN and CDR2 SYDVKM. The CDR3 loop spans 14 amino acids. The ends were cut back, 5 bases at V and 8 bases at J, with 15 bases in the middle. The CDR3 coding sequence is TGTGCCAGCAGTCCCCCCTGGGGGGGGGAAAAACTGTTTTTT. Its translation is CASSPPWGGEKLFF. The full variable domain, in which reference TRBV28 and TRBJ1-4 provide the parts outside the CDR3, is DVKVTQSSRYLVKRTGEKVFLECVQDMDHENMFWYRQDPGLGLRLIYFSYDVKMKEKGDIPEGYSVSREKKERFSLILESASTNQTSMYLCASSPPWGGEKLFFGSGTQLSVL.

The DNA for the CDR3 is TGTGCCAGCAGTACTTGGACAGGGGTGAATAATTCACCCCTCCACTTT. Residues: CASSTWTGVNNSPLHF. This chain connects TRBV25-1 to TRBJ1-6, with TRBD1 identical over 9 bases. The germline V gene encodes CDR1 MGHDK and CDR2 SYGVNS. This CDR3 region has 16 residues. Trimming took 5 bases from V and 5 from J; bases not matched to a gene: 7.

The genes are TRBV19 and TRBJ2-7; D unresolved. Germline CDR1 reads LNHDA; CDR2 reads SQIVND (reference sequence). The length of the CDR3 is 15 residues. V was trimmed by 4 bases and J by 1 base, leaving 14 bases between them. CDR3 sequence: CASSKGTDGSYEQYF. CDR3 nucleotide sequence: TGTGCCAGTAGTAAAGGCACTGACGGATCCTACGAGCAGTACTTC.

This sequence joins TRBV11-2 and TRBJ2-2, with 10 bases identical to TRBD1. The junction had 6 bases not matched to a gene; V was cut back by 7 bases and J by 4 bases. Per the germline V gene, CDR1 is SGHAT and CDR2 is FQNNGV. The CDR3 sequence is 15 residues long. The CDR3 sequence is CASKVRDRGTGELFF. CDR3 bases: TGTGCCAGCAAAGTGCGGGACAGGGGCACCGGGGAGCTGTTTTTT.

The chain's CDR3 is CASSDGGNTYNEQFF. CDR3 nucleotides: TGTGCCAGCAGTGACGGGGGGAACACCTACAATGAGCAGTTCTTC. The genes are TRBV6-4 and TRBJ2-1; tentative D call: TRBD2 (6 bases). With 2 bases removed from V and 2 bases from J, the gap between germline ends came to 10 bases. Germline V gives CDR1 MRHNA, CDR2 SNTAGT. The CDR3 loop spans 15 amino acids.

V is TRBV5-6 and J is TRBJ1-2; D call uncertain. Per germline, CDR1 SGHDT and CDR2 YYEEEE. Trimming took off 4 bases at V and 5 bases at J, with 6 bases between the two ends. The CDR3 has 11 amino acids. The CDR3, as DNA: TGTGCCAGCAGCCTTGAATATGGCTACACCTTC. Translation: CASSLEYGYTF.